The clone carrying this TCR beta chain came up a few times. Every sampled donor was Caucasian and healthy. The source of the sample is a study of identical twins. A universal primer site came from template switching; cDNA carried unique molecular identifiers. TCRdb re-called the 5' RACE reads with MiXCR, one entry per CDR3 protein. The sample has 400,000 to 650,000 distinct CDR3 sequences, 20% to 25% seen once. V trimming: 0 bases; J trimming: 5 bases; junction bases outside the gene matches: 8. CDR1 and CDR2 from the germline V gene are MNHEY and SVGAGI. The CDR3 is 16 amino acids. A further study also used this sample, focusing on T cells expressing NK-cell markers. That paper adds: One of eight sequenced donors was HCMV-seronegative; the other seven were seropositive. Once again these clonotypes came out on top in the CD3+CD56-NKG2C+ fraction of several donors.

Sequencing was carried out using CD4+ T cells sorted from blood. The receptor's source is a young woman in good health. The chain couples TRBV6-5 to TRBJ2-5, with TRBD2 matching over 8 bases. In DNA form, the CDR3 reads TGTGCCAGCAGTTACTCCGGCCAGGGCGGGGGGGAGACCCAGTACTTC. The encoded protein is CASSYSGQGGGETQYF.